The entry below gives a single TCR beta chain sequence along with its context. The V segment lost 2 bases and the J segment 14 bases; nucleotides outside the gene matches: 12. CDR3 length: 15 residues. Germline V lookup: CDR1 SGHDN, CDR2 FVKESK. These data come from a study of blood T cells in healthy people across ages. A second PCR of roughly 7 to 11 cycles used a sample-barcoded 5' primer and a J-beta primer mix. MiXCR was run by TCRdb on the 5' RACE reads, yielding one entry per CDR3 protein. The data hold approximately 780,000 distinct CDR3 sequences, with roughly 24% observed a single time. This sample also appeared in a second study, on T cells of mothers and their children. This second report adds: Mothers gave over 9.5 million TCR beta CDR3 reads each, and children roughly 3.3 million each. With unrelated pairs as the comparison, related mother-child pairs had a slightly higher overlap that was not significant.

The sequence was obtained from a boy aged 10-17 years in good health. The J gene is TRBJ2-1, the V gene TRBV14; 10 positions agree with TRBD2. Sequencing was performed on blood. Here the CDR3 reads CASSQSIAGGQGEFF. For the CDR3, the DNA is TGTGCCAGCAGCCAATCAATAGCGGGGGGCCAGGGTGAGTTCTTC. The whole variable domain, filled in from reference TRBV14 and TRBJ2-1, reads EAGVTQFPSHSVIEKGQTVTLRCDPISGHDNLYWYRRVMGKEIKFLLHFVKESKQDESGMPNNRFLAERTGGTYSTLKVQPAELEDSGVYFCASSQSIAGGQGEFFGPGTRLTVL.